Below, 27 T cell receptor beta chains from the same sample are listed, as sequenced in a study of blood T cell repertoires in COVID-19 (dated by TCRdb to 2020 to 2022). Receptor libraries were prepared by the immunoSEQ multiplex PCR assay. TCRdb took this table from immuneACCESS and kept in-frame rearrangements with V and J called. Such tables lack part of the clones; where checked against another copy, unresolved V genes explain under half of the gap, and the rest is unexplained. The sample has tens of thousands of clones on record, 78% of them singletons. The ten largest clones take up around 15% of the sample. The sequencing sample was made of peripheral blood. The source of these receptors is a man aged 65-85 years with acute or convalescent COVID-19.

The CDR3 bases are TGTGCCAGCAGCTTAGGCACAGGGGACTATGGCTACACCTTC. As protein: CASSLGTGDYGYTF. The chain uses TRBV13 and TRBJ1-2; TRBD1 agrees at 7 bases. The CDR3 has 14 amino acids. J was trimmed by 3 bases and V by 0 bases; bases with no gene match: 1. CDR1 is PRHDT and CDR2 is FYEKMQ in the germline V gene (reference sequence).

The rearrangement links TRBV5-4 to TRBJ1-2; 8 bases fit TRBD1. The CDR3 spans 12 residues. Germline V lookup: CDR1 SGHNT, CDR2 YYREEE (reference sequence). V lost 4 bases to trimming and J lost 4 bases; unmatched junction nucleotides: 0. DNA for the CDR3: TGTGCCAGCAGCGGACAGGGCTATGGCTACACCTTC. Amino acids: CASSGQGYGYTF.

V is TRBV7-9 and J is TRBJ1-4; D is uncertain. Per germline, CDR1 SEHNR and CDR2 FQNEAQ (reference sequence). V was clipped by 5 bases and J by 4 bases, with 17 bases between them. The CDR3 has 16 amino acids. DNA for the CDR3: TGTGCCAGCAGCGCAGACAAACGAAGCATTAATGAAAAACTGTTTTTT. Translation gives CASSADKRSINEKLFF.

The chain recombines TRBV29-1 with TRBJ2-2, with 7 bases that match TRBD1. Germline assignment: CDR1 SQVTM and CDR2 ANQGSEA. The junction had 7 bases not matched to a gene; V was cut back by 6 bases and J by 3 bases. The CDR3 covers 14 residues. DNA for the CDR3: TGCAGCGTCCTTCCGGGACAGCACACCGGGGAGCTGTTTTTT. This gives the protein CSVLPGQHTGELFF.

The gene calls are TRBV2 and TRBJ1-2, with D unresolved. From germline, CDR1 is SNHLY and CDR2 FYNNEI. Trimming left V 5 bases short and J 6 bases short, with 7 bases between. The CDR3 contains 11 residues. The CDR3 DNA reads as TGTGCCAGCAGTTATGGAGATGGCTACACCTTC. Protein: CASSYGDGYTF.

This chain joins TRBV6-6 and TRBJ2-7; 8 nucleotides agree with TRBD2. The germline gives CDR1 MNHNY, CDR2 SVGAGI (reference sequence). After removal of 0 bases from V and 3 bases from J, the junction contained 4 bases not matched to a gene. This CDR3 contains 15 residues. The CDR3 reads CASSYSGGGLYEQYF. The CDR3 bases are TGTGCCAGCAGTTACTCGGGCGGGGGGCTCTACGAGCAGTACTTC.

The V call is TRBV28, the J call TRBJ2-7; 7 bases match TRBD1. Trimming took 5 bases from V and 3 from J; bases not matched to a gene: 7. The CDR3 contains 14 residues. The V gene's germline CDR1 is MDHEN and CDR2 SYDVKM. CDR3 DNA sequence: TGTGCCAGCAGTGTTCGACAGGGTGGCTACGAGCAGTACTTC. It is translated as CASSVRQGGYEQYF. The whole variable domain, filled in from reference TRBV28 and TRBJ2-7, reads DVKVTQSSRYLVKRTGEKVFLECVQDMDHENMFWYRQDPGLGLRLIYFSYDVKMKEKGDIPEGYSVSREKKERFSLILESASTNQTSMYLCASSVRQGGYEQYFGPGTRLTVT.

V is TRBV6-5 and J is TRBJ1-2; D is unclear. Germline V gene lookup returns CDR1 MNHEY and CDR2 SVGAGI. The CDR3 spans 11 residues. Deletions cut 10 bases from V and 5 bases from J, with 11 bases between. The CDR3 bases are TGTGCCATGCTTGACGGGTATGGCTACACCTTC. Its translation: CAMLDGYGYTF.

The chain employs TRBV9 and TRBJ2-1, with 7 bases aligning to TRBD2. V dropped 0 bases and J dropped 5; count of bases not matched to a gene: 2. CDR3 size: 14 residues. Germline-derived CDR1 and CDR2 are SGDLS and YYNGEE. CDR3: CASSVAGGNNEQFF. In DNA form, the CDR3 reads TGTGCCAGCAGCGTAGCGGGAGGAAACAATGAGCAGTTCTTC.

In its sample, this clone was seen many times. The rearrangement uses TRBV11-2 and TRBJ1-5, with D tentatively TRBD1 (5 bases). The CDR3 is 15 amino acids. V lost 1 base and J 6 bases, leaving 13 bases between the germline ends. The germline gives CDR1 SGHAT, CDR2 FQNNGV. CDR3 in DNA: TGTGCCAGCAGCTTAGCGGGGGGTGCAGGTCAGCCCCAGCATTTT. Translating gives CASSLAGGAGQPQHF.

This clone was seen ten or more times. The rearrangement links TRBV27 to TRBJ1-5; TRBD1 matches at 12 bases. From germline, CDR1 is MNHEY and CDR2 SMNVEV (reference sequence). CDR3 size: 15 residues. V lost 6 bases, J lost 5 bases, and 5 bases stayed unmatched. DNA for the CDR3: TGTGCCAGCAGACCGGGACAGGGGGCTTATCAGCCCCAGCATTTT. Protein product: CASRPGQGAYQPQHF.

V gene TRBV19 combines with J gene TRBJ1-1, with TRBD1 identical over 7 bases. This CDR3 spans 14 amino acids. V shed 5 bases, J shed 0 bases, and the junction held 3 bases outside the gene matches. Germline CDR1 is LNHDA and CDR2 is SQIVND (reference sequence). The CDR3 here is CASSDRVMNTEAFF. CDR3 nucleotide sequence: TGTGCCAGTAGTGACAGGGTCATGAACACTGAAGCTTTCTTT.

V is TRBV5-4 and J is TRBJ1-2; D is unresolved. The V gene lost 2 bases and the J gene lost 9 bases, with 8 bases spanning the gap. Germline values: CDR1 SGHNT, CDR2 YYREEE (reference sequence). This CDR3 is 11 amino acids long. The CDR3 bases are TGTGCCAGCAGCTTTATTGGCAGCTACACCTTC. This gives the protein CASSFIGSYTF.

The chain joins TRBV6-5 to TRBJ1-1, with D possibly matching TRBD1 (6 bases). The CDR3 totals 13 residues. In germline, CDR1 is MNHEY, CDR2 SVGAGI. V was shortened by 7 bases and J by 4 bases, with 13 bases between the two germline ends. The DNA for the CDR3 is TGTGCCAGCACCAAGGGGGTGAGCACTGAAGCTTTCTTT. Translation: CASTKGVSTEAFF.

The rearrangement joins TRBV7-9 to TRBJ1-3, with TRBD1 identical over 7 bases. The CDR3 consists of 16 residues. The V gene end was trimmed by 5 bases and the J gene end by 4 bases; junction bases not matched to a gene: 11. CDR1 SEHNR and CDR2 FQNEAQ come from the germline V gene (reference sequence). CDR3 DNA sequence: TGTGCCAGCAGCGGAAAGGACAGGATGAAAGGAAACACCATATATTTT. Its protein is CASSGKDRMKGNTIYF. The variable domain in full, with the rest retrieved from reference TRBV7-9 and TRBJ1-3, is DTGVSQNPRHKITKRGQNVTFRCDPISEHNRLYWYRQTLGQGPEFLTYFQNEAQLEKSRLLSDRFSAERPKGSFSTLEIQRTEQGDSAMYLCASSGKDRMKGNTIYFGEGSWLTVV.

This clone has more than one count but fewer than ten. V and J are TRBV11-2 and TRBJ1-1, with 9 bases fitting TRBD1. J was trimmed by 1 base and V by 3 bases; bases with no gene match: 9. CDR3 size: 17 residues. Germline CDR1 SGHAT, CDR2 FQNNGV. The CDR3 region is CASSFGEWDRENTEAFF. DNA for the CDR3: TGTGCCAGCAGCTTTGGGGAATGGGACAGGGAGAACACTGAAGCTTTCTTT.

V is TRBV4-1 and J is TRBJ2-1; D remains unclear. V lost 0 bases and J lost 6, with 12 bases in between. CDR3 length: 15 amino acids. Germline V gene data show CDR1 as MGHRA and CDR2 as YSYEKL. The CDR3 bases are TGCGCCAGCAGCCAAGAATTTTCCCCAGTCAATGAGCAGTTCTTC. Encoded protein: CASSQEFSPVNEQFF.

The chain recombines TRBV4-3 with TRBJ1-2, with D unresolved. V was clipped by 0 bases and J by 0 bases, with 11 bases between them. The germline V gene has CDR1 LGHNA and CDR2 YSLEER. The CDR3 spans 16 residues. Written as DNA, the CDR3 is TGCGCCAGCAGCCAAGATACCGACACCACTAACTATGGCTACACCTTC. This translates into CASSQDTDTTNYGYTF.

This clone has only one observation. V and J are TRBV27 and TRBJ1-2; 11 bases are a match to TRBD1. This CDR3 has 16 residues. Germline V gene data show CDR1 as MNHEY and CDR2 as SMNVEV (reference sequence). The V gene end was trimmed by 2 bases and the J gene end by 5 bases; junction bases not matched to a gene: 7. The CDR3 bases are TGTGCCAGCAGTTTAGGTGGGGACAGGGGGTTTTATGGCTACACCTTC. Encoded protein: CASSLGGDRGFYGYTF.

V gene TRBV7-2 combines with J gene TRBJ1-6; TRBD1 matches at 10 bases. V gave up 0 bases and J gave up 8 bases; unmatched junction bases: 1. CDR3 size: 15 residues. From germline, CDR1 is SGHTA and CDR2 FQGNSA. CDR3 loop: CASSLAGTGDSPLHF. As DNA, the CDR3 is TGTGCCAGCAGCTTAGCCGGGACAGGGGATTCACCCCTCCACTTT.

Here the CDR3 DNA reads TGTGCCAGCAGCTTGAACGGCGGGGCCCAAGAGACCCAGTACTTC. Translated, it gives CASSLNGGAQETQYF. The V and J genes are TRBV7-2 and TRBJ2-5; TRBD2 is a possible D gene (6 bases). The CDR3 runs 15 residues. CDR1 SGHTA and CDR2 FQGNSA come from the germline V gene. Trimming took 3 bases from V and 1 from J, leaving 12 bases between them.

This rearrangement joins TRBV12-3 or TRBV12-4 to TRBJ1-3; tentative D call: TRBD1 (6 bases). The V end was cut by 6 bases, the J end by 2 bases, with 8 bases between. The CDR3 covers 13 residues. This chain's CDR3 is CASSNRAGNTIYF. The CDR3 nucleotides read TGTGCCAGCAGCAACAGGGCTGGAAACACCATATATTTT.

The CDR3 DNA is TGTGCCAGCAGCTTAGGAAGGGGAATTTATACCGGGGAGCTGTTTTTT. Its translation: CASSLGRGIYTGELFF. V is TRBV11-3 and J is TRBJ2-2, with a possible D match to TRBD1 (5 bases). This CDR3 has 16 amino acids. V was clipped by 1 base and J by 5 bases, with 14 bases between them. Germline CDR1 and CDR2: SGHNT and YENEEA.

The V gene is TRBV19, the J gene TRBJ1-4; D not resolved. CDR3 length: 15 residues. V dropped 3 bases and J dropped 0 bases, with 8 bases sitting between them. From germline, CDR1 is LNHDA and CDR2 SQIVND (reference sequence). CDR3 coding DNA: TGTGCCAGTAGTATCGCAGGCGCAACTAATGAAAAACTGTTTTTT. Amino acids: CASSIAGATNEKLFF.

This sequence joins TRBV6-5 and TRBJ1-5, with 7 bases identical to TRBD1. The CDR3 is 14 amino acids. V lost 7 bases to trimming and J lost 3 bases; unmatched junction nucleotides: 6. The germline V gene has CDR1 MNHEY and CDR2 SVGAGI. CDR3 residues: CASTATGTNQPQHF. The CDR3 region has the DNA TGTGCCAGCACCGCGACAGGGACCAATCAGCCCCAGCATTTT.

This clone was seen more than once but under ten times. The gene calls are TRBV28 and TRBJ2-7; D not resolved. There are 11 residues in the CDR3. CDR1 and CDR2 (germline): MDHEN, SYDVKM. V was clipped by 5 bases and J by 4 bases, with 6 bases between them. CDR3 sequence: CASSLNYEQYF. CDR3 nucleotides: TGTGCCAGCAGTCTAAATTACGAGCAGTACTTC.

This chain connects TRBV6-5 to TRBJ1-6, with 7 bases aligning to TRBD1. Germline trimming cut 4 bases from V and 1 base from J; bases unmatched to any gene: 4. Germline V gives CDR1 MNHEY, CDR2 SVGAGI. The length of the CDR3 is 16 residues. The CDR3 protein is CASSFQGDSYNSPLHF. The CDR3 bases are TGTGCCAGCAGTTTCCAGGGGGATTCCTATAATTCACCCCTCCACTTT.